This is a list of T cell receptor beta chains from one sample in a study of blood T cell repertoires in COVID-19. The table came from immunoSEQ multiplex PCR; TCRdb's copy has only in-frame clones and leaves some out. The sample carries about 170,000 clones, approximately 86% recorded once. The sequencing input was peripheral blood. Receptors originate from a woman older than 75 with COVID-19, enrolled during active disease. CDR3s include the opening cysteine and the closing phenylalanine or tryptophan. D genes are given only for firm matches. Size tells how often a clone was seen (once, few, many) or the class of an expanded clone, and some rows leave it out.

TRBV9,TRBJ2-1,TRBD2,.,CASSVASSGRARDEQFF,TGTGCCAGCAGCGTAGCCTCGAGCGGGAGGGCCAGGGATGAGCAGTTCTTC
TRBV28,TRBJ1-1,.,few,CASVDMNTEAFF,TGTGCCTCGGTGGACATGAACACTGAAGCTTTCTTT
TRBV5-4,TRBJ1-2,.,.,CASRQDRPNYGYTF,TGTGCCAGCCGACAGGACAGACCTAACTATGGCTACACCTTC
TRBV13,TRBJ2-6,.,.,CASRFRSSSSGANVLTF,TGTGCCAGCAGGTTCCGAAGTAGTAGCTCTGGGGCCAACGTCCTGACTTTC
TRBV2,TRBJ2-2,TRBD2,.,CASRTSGGSNTGELFF,TGTGCCAGCAGAACTAGCGGGGGTTCGAACACCGGGGAGCTGTTTTTT
TRBV10-3,TRBJ1-1,.,.,CAIRPSGGTGKHTEAFF,TGTGCCATCAGGCCCTCCGGGGGGACGGGAAAACACACTGAAGCTTTCTTT
TRBV29-1,TRBJ1-1,.,.,CSASRAQNTEAFF,TGCAGCGCCTCGCGGGCACAGAACACTGAAGCTTTCTTT
TRBV25-1,TRBJ2-1,.,.,CASSEYPGRGTNEQFF,TGTGCCAGCAGTGAATACCCGGGTCGAGGCACCAATGAGCAGTTCTTC
TRBV3-1/TRBV3-2,TRBJ1-6,.,.,CASSQDAGGSLHF,TGTGCCAGCAGCCAAGATGCCGGAGGCAGTCTCCACTTT
TRBV28,TRBJ2-5,.,.,CASSFRDFWGQETQYF,TGTGCCAGCAGTTTCCGGGACTTCTGGGGCCAAGAGACCCAGTACTTC
TRBV7-9,TRBJ2-1,TRBD1,once,CASSLHPRDRGSREQFF,TGTGCCAGCAGCTTACATCCCCGGGACAGGGGATCTCGTGAGCAGTTCTTC
TRBV28,TRBJ1-2,.,.,CASRPTGRAGYTF,TGTGCCAGCAGGCCCACCGGGAGGGCTGGCTACACCTTC
TRBV5-1,TRBJ1-1,.,.,CASSFSGSNTEAFF,TGCGCCAGCAGCTTCTCGGGTTCGAACACTGAAGCTTTCTTT
TRBV6-5,TRBJ2-7,TRBD1,.,CASSQGQNQYF,TGTGCCAGCAGTCAGGGACAGAATCAGTACTTC
TRBV6-5,TRBJ1-2,TRBD1,once,CASRRPGQAYGYTF,TGTGCCAGCAGGCGACCGGGACAGGCCTATGGCTACACCTTC
TRBV7-3,TRBJ2-3,.,.,CASSPTDITDTQYF,TGTGCCAGCAGCCCGACAGACATCACAGATACGCAGTATTTT
TRBV6-1,TRBJ1-4,.,.,CASSDMSWAYNEKLFF,TGTGCCAGCAGTGATATGTCCTGGGCCTATAATGAAAAACTGTTTTTT
TRBV3-1/TRBV3-2,TRBJ1-2,.,.,CASRDTMRRGPGDGYTF,TGTGCCAGCAGAGACACAATGCGGCGGGGGCCCGGAGACGGCTACACCTTC
TRBV18,TRBJ1-1,.,.,CATEAVSNTEAFF,TGTGCCACCGAGGCTGTTTCGAACACTGAAGCTTTCTTT
TRBV9,TRBJ2-1,.,.,CASSVNAGGKFF,TGTGCCAGCAGCGTAAACGCCGGGGGAAAGTTCTTC
TRBV19,TRBJ1-2,TRBD1,once,CASSIARTGSFNYGYTF,TGTGCCAGTAGTATAGCCCGGACAGGGTCCTTTAACTATGGCTACACCTTC
TRBV4-1,TRBJ2-2,TRBD1,.,CASSQDSAGGTGELFF,TGCGCCAGCAGCCAAGATTCGGCAGGGGGTACCGGGGAGCTGTTTTTT
TRBV7-8,TRBJ2-3,TRBD2,.,CASSLAPSGIIDTQYF,TGTGCCAGCAGCTTAGCGCCTAGCGGGATCATAGATACGCAGTATTTT
TRBV20-1,TRBJ1-2,.,.,CSASQDYGYTF,TGCAGTGCTAGTCAGGACTATGGCTACACCTTC
TRBV2,TRBJ2-5,TRBD2,.,CASSTSEETQYF,TGTGCCAGCAGCACTAGCGAAGAGACCCAGTACTTC
TRBV7-2,TRBJ2-5,TRBD2,.,CASSRGGARETQYF,TGTGCCAGCAGCCGCGGGGGGGCGAGGGAGACCCAGTACTTC
TRBV6-6,TRBJ1-2,.,.,CASSYGQGPGYTF,TGTGCCAGCAGTTATGGTCAGGGTCCCGGCTACACCTTC
TRBV5-6,TRBJ2-7,TRBD2,.,CASSLTGLAGGLSYEQYF,TGTGCCAGCAGCTTGACGGGACTAGCGGGAGGACTATCCTACGAGCAGTACTTC
TRBV19,TRBJ1-5,.,.,CASRRQLNQPQHF,TGTGCCAGTAGGAGGCAGCTCAATCAGCCCCAGCATTTT
TRBV28,TRBJ1-2,.,.,CASSSQTTVSGGYTF,TGTGCCAGCAGTTCGCAGACTACCGTGTCGGGAGGCTACACCTTC
TRBV5-1,TRBJ2-1,TRBD2,.,CASSPRGAGAGDEQFF,TGCGCCAGCAGCCCTCGGGGAGCGGGGGCTGGCGATGAGCAGTTCTTC
TRBV9,TRBJ2-2,.,.,CASSVAGDRTGELFF,TGTGCCAGCAGCGTAGCGGGGGACCGCACCGGGGAGCTGTTTTTT
TRBV3-1/TRBV3-2,TRBJ2-1,TRBD2,.,CASSRGLAGGPNYALSYNEQFF,TGTGCCAGCAGCCGGGGACTAGCGGGAGGGCCCAATTATGCCCTTTCCTACAATGAGCAGTTCTTC
TRBV24-1,TRBJ2-3,TRBD2,.,CATSEAGVVADTQYF,TGTGCCACCAGTGAGGCGGGAGTTGTTGCAGATACGCAGTATTTT
TRBV4-1,TRBJ1-4,.,once,CASSQADRVNEKLFF,TGCGCCAGCAGCCAGGCCGACCGGGTGAATGAAAAACTGTTTTTT
TRBV9,TRBJ1-2,.,.,CASSRGSLDYGYTF,TGTGCCTCGAGCCGGGGATCCCTCGACTATGGCTACACCTTC
TRBV27,TRBJ1-5,.,few,CASSRGGRVNQPQHF,TGTGCCAGCAGCCGGGGGGGCAGGGTAAATCAGCCCCAGCATTTT
TRBV7-9,TRBJ2-3,TRBD2,once,CASSPGLAGDTQYF,TGTGCCAGCAGCCCTGGACTAGCCGGAGATACGCAGTATTTT
TRBV16,TRBJ1-6,.,once,CASSQEGARISPLHF,TGTGCCAGCAGCCAAGAAGGGGCGCGGATTTCACCCCTCCACTTT
TRBV6-1,TRBJ1-5,.,.,CASSELGGYSNQPQHF,TGTGCCAGCAGTGAATTGGGGGGATATAGCAATCAGCCCCAGCATTTT
TRBV14,TRBJ1-2,TRBD1,few,CASSQGDRDGGYTF,TGTGCCAGCAGCCAAGGGGACAGGGATGGTGGCTACACCTTC